This passage covers 10 T cell receptor beta chains from one sample sequenced in a study of control samples from healthy donors and cancer patients. Sequencing was performed with immunoSEQ multiplex PCR; in TCRdb, only in-frame clones are kept and a portion is missing. Among 150,000 to 200,000 clones, roughly 90% were seen once, and the ten largest hold over 1.1%. Source material: blood. The receptors shown here come from a woman aged 45 to 65 in good health.

The chain carries TRBV25-1 and TRBJ2-7, with D perhaps matching TRBD1 or TRBD2 (5 bases each). CDR3 length: 16 residues. V was clipped by 4 bases and J by 2 bases, with 18 bases between them. The germline CDR1 and CDR2 sequences are MGHDK and SYGVNS. CDR3 DNA: TGTGCCAGCAGTGCAGCCTTGGGTGAGGGGACCTACGAGCAGTACTTC. This translates into CASSAALGEGTYEQYF.

The chain combines TRBV6-2 or TRBV6-3 with TRBJ2-6; no clear D gene. This CDR3 contains 16 residues. Trimming shortened V by 5 bases and J by 2 bases, and 13 bases separated the two germline ends. From germline, CDR1 is MNHEY and CDR2 SVGEGT. The CDR3 region is CASSEPFFAGANVLTF. The CDR3 region has the DNA TGTGCCAGCAGTGAGCCTTTTTTTGCTGGGGCCAACGTCCTGACTTTC.

The chain links TRBV9 to TRBJ1-1, with 9 bases matching TRBD1. J was trimmed by 1 base and V by 2 bases; bases with no gene match: 3. The CDR3 covers 15 residues. Germline V gene lookup returns CDR1 SGDLS and CDR2 YYNGEE. The CDR3 loop reads CASSVETGGNTEAFF. The CDR3 DNA follows: TGTGCCAGCAGCGTTGAGACAGGGGGGAACACTGAAGCTTTCTTT.

This rearrangement joins TRBV29-1 to TRBJ2-7; either TRBD1 or TRBD2 may supply D (7 bases each). In germline, CDR1 is SQVTM, CDR2 ANQGSEA. Trimming stripped 5 bases from V and 7 bases from J, with 18 bases between. The CDR3 spans 13 residues. The CDR3 nucleotides read TGCAGCGTTTTTCCACGACAGGGAGGGGAGCAGTACTTC. Its translation: CSVFPRQGGEQYF.

The chain carries TRBV30 and TRBJ1-1; D unclear. V shed 4 bases and J shed 2 bases, with 8 bases lying between them. This CDR3 region has 12 residues. Germline V CDR1 and CDR2: GTSNPN, SVGIG (reference sequence). CDR3 coding DNA: TGTGCCTGGACGGCTATTAACACTGAAGCTTTCTTT. This translates into CAWTAINTEAFF.

The chain carries TRBV7-3 and TRBJ2-7, with TRBD1 matching 10 bases. Germline V CDR1 and CDR2: SGHTA, FQGTGA. The CDR3 runs to 16 residues. V gave up 2 bases and J gave up 4 bases; unmatched junction bases: 8. The CDR3 region is CASSLRLRTGGYEQYF. CDR3 in DNA: TGTGCCAGCAGCTTACGCTTAAGGACAGGGGGGTACGAGCAGTACTTC.

The chain links TRBV4-3 to TRBJ1-1; no firm D call. V was trimmed by 0 bases and J by 6 bases, leaving 11 bases between them. CDR1 LGHNA and CDR2 YSLEER come from the germline V gene. The CDR3 is made up of 14 amino acids. CDR3 sequence reads: CASSQDVRVPEAFF. In DNA, the CDR3 is TGCGCCAGCAGCCAAGATGTCCGGGTCCCTGAAGCTTTCTTT.

The V and J genes are TRBV6-5 and TRBJ1-5; TRBD1 agrees at 7 bases. This CDR3 has 14 amino acids. Unmatched junction bases numbered 8, after V lost 6 bases and J lost 6 bases. CDR1 and CDR2 from the germline V gene are MNHEY and SVGAGI. CDR3 in DNA: TGTGCCAGCAGACCTAGACAGGGACTTCAGCCCCAGCATTTT. This sequence encodes CASRPRQGLQPQHF.

The chain couples TRBV29-1 to TRBJ1-1, with a weak D call TRBD1 (5 bases). This CDR3 has 12 residues. Germline CDR1 reads SQVTM; CDR2 reads ANQGSEA. Trimming removed 8 bases from V and 2 bases from J, with 12 bases in between. As DNA, the CDR3 is TGCAGCTCCTCCGGGGCTAACACTGAAGCTTTCTTT. Its translation is CSSSGANTEAFF.

The rearrangement joins TRBV7-2 to TRBJ2-1; 10 bases fit TRBD2. This CDR3 region has 16 residues. CDR1 is SGHTA, CDR2 FQGNSA, per germline. The ends lost 0 bases at V and 4 bases at J; junction bases unmatched: 3. This chain's CDR3 is CASSLARTSGYNEQFF. DNA for the CDR3: TGTGCCAGCAGCTTAGCAAGGACTAGCGGATACAATGAGCAGTTCTTC. The whole variable domain, remainder taken from reference TRBV7-2 and TRBJ2-1, is GAGVSQSPSNKVTEKGKDVELRCDPISGHTALYWYRQSLGQGLEFLIYFQGNSAPDKSGLPSDRFSAERTGGSVSTLTIQRTQQEDSAVYLCASSLARTSGYNEQFFGPGTRLTVL.